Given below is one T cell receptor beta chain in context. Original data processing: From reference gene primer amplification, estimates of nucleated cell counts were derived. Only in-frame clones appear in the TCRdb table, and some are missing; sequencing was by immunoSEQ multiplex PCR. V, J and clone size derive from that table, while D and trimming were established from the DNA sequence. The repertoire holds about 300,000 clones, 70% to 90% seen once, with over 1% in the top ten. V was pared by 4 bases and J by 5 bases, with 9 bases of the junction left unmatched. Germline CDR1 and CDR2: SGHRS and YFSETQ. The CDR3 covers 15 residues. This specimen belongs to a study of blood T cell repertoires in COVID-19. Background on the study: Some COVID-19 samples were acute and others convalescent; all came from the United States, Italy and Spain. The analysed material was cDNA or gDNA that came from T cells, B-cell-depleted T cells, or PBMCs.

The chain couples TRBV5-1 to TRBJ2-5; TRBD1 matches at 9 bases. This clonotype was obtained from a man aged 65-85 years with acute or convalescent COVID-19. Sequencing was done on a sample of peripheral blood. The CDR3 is CASSPGTGIMETQYF. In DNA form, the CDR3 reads TGCGCCAGCAGCCCAGGGACAGGGATAATGGAGACCCAGTACTTC.